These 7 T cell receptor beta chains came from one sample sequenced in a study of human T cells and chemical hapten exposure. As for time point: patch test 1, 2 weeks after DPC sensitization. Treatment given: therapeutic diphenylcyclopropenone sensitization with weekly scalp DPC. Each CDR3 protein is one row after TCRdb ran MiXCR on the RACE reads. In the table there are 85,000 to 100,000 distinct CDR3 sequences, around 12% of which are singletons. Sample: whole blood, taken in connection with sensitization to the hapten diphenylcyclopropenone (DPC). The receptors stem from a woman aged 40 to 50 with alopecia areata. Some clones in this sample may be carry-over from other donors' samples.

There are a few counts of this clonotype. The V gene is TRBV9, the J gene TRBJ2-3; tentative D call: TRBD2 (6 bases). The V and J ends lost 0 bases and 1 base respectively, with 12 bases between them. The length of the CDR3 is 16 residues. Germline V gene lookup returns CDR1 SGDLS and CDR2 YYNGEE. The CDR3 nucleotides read TGTGCCAGCAGCGTAGTAGTGGGGGGAGGCACAGATACGCAGTATTTT. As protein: CASSVVVGGGTDTQYF. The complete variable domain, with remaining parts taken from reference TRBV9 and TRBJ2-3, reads DSGVTQTPKHLITATGQRVTLRCSPRSGDLSVYWYQQSLDQGLQFLIQYYNGEERAKGNILERFSAQQFPDLHSELNLSSLELGDSALYFCASSVVVGGGTDTQYFGPGTRLTVL.

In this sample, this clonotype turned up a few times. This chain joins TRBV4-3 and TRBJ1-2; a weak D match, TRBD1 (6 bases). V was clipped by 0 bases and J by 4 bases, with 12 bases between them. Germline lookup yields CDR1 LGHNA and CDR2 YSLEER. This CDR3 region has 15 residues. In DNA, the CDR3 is TGCGCCAGCAGCCAAGAAGTGACAGGCGTCTATGGCTACACCTTC. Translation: CASSQEVTGVYGYTF.

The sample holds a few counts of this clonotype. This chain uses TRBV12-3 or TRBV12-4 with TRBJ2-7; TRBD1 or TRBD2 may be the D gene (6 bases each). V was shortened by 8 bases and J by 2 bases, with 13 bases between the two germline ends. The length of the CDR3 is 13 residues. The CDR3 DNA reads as TGTGCCAGCGGGGGGCTGCCAACCTACGAGCAGTACTTC. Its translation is CASGGLPTYEQYF.

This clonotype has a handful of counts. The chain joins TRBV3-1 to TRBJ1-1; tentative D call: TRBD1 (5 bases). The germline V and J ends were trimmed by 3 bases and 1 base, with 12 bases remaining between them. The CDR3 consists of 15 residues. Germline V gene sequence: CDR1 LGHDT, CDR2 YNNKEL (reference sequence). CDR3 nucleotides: TGTGCCAGCAGCCACTTGGGACGGACGAACACTGAAGCTTTCTTT. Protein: CASSHLGRTNTEAFF.

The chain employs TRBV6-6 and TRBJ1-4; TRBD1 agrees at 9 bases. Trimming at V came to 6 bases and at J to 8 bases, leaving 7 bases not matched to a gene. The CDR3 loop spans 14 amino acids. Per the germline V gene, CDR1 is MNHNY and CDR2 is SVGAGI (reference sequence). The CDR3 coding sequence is TGTGCCAGCAGCCCGGACAGGGGAGGGGAAAAACTGTTTTTT. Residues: CASSPDRGGEKLFF.

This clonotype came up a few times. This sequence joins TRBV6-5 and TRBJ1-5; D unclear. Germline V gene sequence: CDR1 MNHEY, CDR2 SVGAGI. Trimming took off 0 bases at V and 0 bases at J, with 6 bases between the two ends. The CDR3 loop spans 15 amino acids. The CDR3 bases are TGTGCCAGCAGTTACTCATCCGTTAGCAATCAGCCCCAGCATTTT. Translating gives CASSYSSVSNQPQHF.

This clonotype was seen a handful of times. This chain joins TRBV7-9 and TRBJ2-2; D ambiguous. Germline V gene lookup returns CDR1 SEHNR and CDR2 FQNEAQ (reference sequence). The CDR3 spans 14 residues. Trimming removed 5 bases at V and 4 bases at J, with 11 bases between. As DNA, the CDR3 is TGTGCCAGCAGCCGTTCCTCGGGCACCGGGGAGCTGTTTTTT. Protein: CASSRSSGTGELFF.